These 17 T cell receptor beta chains share one sample of origin, sequenced in a study of cytomegalovirus exposure and HLA in healthy donors (dated by TCRdb to 2016 to 2017). Library prep was done by the immunoSEQ multiplex PCR assay. The multiplex PCR relied on a mix of 60 forward primers for TCR Vbeta segments and 13 reverse primers for TCR Jbeta segments. Drawn from immuneACCESS, this table holds only the in-frame rearrangements with V and J called that TCRdb kept. Clones are partly lost; checked studies trace under half to an unresolved V gene and leave the rest unexplained. This sample gives tens of thousands of clones in total; around 78% of them show up just once. Roughly 1.5% of the sample comes from the top ten. The sample consisted of PBMCs. The receptor set was obtained from a man aged 40-49 years in good health and CMV-seronegative.

This chain connects TRBV5-1 to TRBJ1-1, with D hard to call. Germline values: CDR1 SGHRS, CDR2 YFSETQ. This CDR3 is built from 14 residues. V gave up 2 bases and J gave up 1 base, with 9 bases separating them. The CDR3 sequence is CASSLQIKNTEAFF. The CDR3 DNA is TGCGCCAGCAGCTTACAGATCAAGAACACTGAAGCTTTCTTT.

This clone was counted a single time. The chain uses TRBV18 and TRBJ2-1; 11 nucleotides line up with TRBD2. Per germline, CDR1 KGHSH and CDR2 LQKENI. Trimming took 7 bases from V and 6 from J; bases not matched to a gene: 2. This CDR3 is 13 amino acids long. The CDR3 loop reads CASLTSGTNEQFF. In DNA form, the CDR3 reads TGTGCCAGCTTGACTAGCGGGACCAATGAGCAGTTCTTC. Full variable domain (missing parts from reference TRBV18 and TRBJ2-1): NAGVMQNPRHLVRRRGQEARLRCSPMKGHSHVYWYRQLPEEGLKFMVYLQKENIIDESGMPKERFSAEFPKEGPSILRIQQVVRGDSAAYFCASLTSGTNEQFFGPGTRLTVL.

The rearrangement links TRBV6-6 to TRBJ2-1, with 7 bases that match TRBD2. V was pared by 6 bases and J by 4 bases, with 12 bases of the junction left unmatched. This CDR3 is 16 amino acids long. The germline V gene encodes CDR1 MNHNY and CDR2 SVGAGI (reference sequence). CDR3 protein: CASSRRTSTEYNEQFF. The CDR3 nucleotides are TGTGCCAGCAGCCGCCGGACTAGTACAGAATACAATGAGCAGTTCTTC.

The chain couples TRBV6-5 to TRBJ1-5; 8 nucleotides match TRBD1. V lost 6 bases, J lost 8 bases, and 12 bases stayed unmatched. The CDR3 spans 15 residues. The germline CDR1 and CDR2 sequences are MNHEY and SVGAGI. CDR3 sequence (DNA): TGTGCCAGCAGGACCCGACAGGGGCCGGGAGAGCCCCAGCATTTT. This sequence encodes CASRTRQGPGEPQHF.

This clone showed up just a few times. The rearrangement uses TRBV28 and TRBJ1-2; 7 positions match TRBD1. The CDR3 runs 12 residues. In germline, CDR1 is MDHEN, CDR2 SYDVKM. After removal of 5 bases from V and 4 bases from J, the junction contained 1 base not matched to a gene. The CDR3 region has the DNA TGTGCCAGCAGTCGACAGGGCTATGGCTACACCTTC. This gives the protein CASSRQGYGYTF.

J is TRBJ1-4 and V is TRBV6-6; the D is unclear. Deletions cut 2 bases from V and 7 bases from J, with 14 bases between. The CDR3 length is 15 residues. Germline lookup yields CDR1 MNHNY and CDR2 SVGAGI (reference sequence). CDR3 residues: CASSYSRSGGEKLFF. Here the CDR3 DNA reads TGTGCCAGCAGTTACAGTAGGAGTGGAGGTGAAAAACTGTTTTTT.

This chain joins TRBV19 and TRBJ2-7; a weak D match, TRBD2 (5 bases). V was clipped by 6 bases and J by 2 bases, with 11 bases between them. CDR3 length: 13 amino acids. Germline V lookup: CDR1 LNHDA, CDR2 SQIVND (reference sequence). This chain's CDR3 is CASSTREPYEQYF. DNA for the CDR3: TGTGCCAGTAGCACCCGGGAACCCTACGAGCAGTACTTC. Filled out from reference TRBV19 and TRBJ2-7, the complete variable domain reads DGGITQSPKYLFRKEGQNVTLSCEQNLNHDAMYWYRQDPGQGLRLIYYSQIVNDFQKGDIAEGYSVSREKKESFPLTVTSAQKNPTAFYLCASSTREPYEQYFGPGTRLTVT.

A note on this clone: Within the sample, other DNA sequences also encode this same CDR3. The chain carries TRBV5-1 and TRBJ2-7, with a possible D match to TRBD1 (5 bases). The V and J ends lost 0 bases and 3 bases respectively, with 10 bases between them. The germline CDR1 and CDR2 sequences are SGHRS and YFSETQ. CDR3 length: 14 amino acids. The CDR3 protein is CASSLGQGFYEQYF. The CDR3 coding sequence is TGCGCCAGCAGCTTGGGGCAGGGATTCTACGAGCAGTACTTC.

In its sample, this clone was seen a few times. The gene calls are TRBV5-1 and TRBJ2-1; 8 bases match TRBD1. CDR1 and CDR2 from the germline V gene are SGHRS and YFSETQ. The CDR3 length is 14 residues. After removal of 4 bases from V and 5 bases from J, the junction contained 5 bases not matched to a gene. In nucleotides, the CDR3 is TGCGCCAGCAGCGAGGACAGGGCGGACAATGAGCAGTTCTTC. It is translated as CASSEDRADNEQFF.

This sequence joins TRBV29-1 and TRBJ2-1; 8 nucleotides agree with TRBD2. CDR1 SQVTM and CDR2 ANQGSEA come from the germline V gene. The CDR3 contains 15 residues. Unmatched junction bases numbered 9, after V lost 0 bases and J lost 8 bases. CDR3 in amino acids: CSVEDARLALDEQFF. DNA for the CDR3: TGCAGCGTTGAAGATGCGCGACTAGCGTTGGATGAGCAGTTCTTC.

As to this clone: At one end, the junction sequence differs from germline, possibly due to a read error. Here the CDR3 reads CASSPRGLGDTIYF. Written as DNA, the CDR3 is TGCGCCAGCAGCCCACGTGGCCTTGGAGACACCATATATTTT. This chain uses TRBV5-1 with TRBJ1-3, with no clear D. Per germline, CDR1 SGHRS and CDR2 YFSETQ. This CDR3 contains 14 residues.

The genes are TRBV7-3 and TRBJ2-3, with no clear D. Trimming left V 5 bases short and J 2 bases short, with 17 bases between. The germline CDR1 and CDR2 sequences are SGHTA and FQGTGA. CDR3 length: 16 residues. The CDR3 is CASSPEPSIFTDTQYF. CDR3 nucleotides: TGTGCCAGCAGCCCGGAGCCCTCTATCTTCACAGATACGCAGTATTTT.

The V call is TRBV5-1, the J call TRBJ2-5, with TRBD1 as a possible D gene (5 bases). Germline CDR1 and CDR2: SGHRS and YFSETQ. With 4 bases removed from V and 4 bases from J, the gap between germline ends came to 20 bases. The CDR3 has 16 residues. The chain's CDR3 is CASSLGRTILGETQYF. The CDR3, as DNA: TGCGCCAGCAGCCTAGGACGGACAATTCTTGGAGAGACCCAGTACTTC.

V usage is TRBV21-1 and J usage is TRBJ1-5. TRBV21-1 has pseudogene status. CDR3 length: 15 amino acids. CDR3 in DNA: TGTGCCAGCAGCAAAAGGAGAGGATCTAATCAGCCCCAGCATTTT. Its translation is CASSKRRGSNQPQHF.

The chain uses TRBV5-4 and TRBJ2-7; D is undetermined. V gave up 4 bases and J gave up 0 bases, with 11 bases separating them. Per the germline V gene, CDR1 is SGHNT and CDR2 is YYREEE (reference sequence). This CDR3 region has 14 residues. The CDR3 protein is CASSPQLSSYEQYF. As DNA, the CDR3 is TGTGCCAGCAGCCCCCAGTTAAGCTCCTACGAGCAGTACTTC.

The chain recombines TRBV19 with TRBJ1-3; TRBD1 matches 7 bases. The germline gives CDR1 LNHDA, CDR2 SQIVND (reference sequence). The CDR3 length is 17 residues. With V trimmed by 7 bases and J by 0 bases, 12 bases remained unmatched. CDR3 DNA sequence: TGTGCCAGTACCCTGGGACAGATGTCTCTCTCTGGAAACACCATATATTTT. Protein product: CASTLGQMSLSGNTIYF.

The chain is built from TRBV6-5 and TRBJ2-4, with 8 nucleotides matching TRBD1. The CDR3 is 13 amino acids. Per the germline V gene, CDR1 is MNHEY and CDR2 is SVGAGI. Trimming at V came to 4 bases and at J to 11 bases, leaving 7 bases not matched to a gene. The CDR3 DNA reads as TGTGCCAGCAGTTCGATGCAGGGGGCCTTTCAGTACTTC. Amino acids: CASSSMQGAFQYF.